One TCR beta chain is described in this entry. Self-reported history from a screening survey and questionnaire set each donor's cohort. Two negative PCRs, clearance, or symptom resolution had been documented for recovered Cohort 3 donors. The sample belongs to a study of blood T cell repertoires in COVID-19. Study information: The analysed material was cDNA or gDNA that came from T cells, B-cell-depleted T cells, or PBMCs.

Original data processing: Amplification with reference gene primers provided the estimates of nucleated cell counts. Here immunoSEQ multiplex PCR was the method, and the copy in TCRdb shows in-frame clones only, minus some. The D gene and trimming were derived from the DNA, and the V and J assignments and clone size from that table. The sample carries approximately 300,000 clones, nearly 90% recorded once. With 0 bases removed from V and 7 bases from J, the gap between germline ends came to 8 bases. Germline V lookup: CDR1 SGHNT, CDR2 YYREEE (reference sequence). This CDR3 region has 14 residues. Input material: PBMCs or T cells enriched from blood (not recorded which). The J gene is TRBJ1-6, the V gene TRBV5-4; D unclear. The TCR sequence derives from a woman aged 25 to 39 who had recovered from COVID-19. For the CDR3, the DNA is TGTGCCAGCAGCTTGGTGCAGCGGAATTCACCCCTCCACTTT. Its protein product is CASSLVQRNSPLHF.